This TCR beta chain was captured by sequencing in a study of glioma-infiltrating T cells. Germline trimming cut 1 base from V and 17 bases from J; bases unmatched to any gene: 37. This CDR3 region has 23 residues. The germline V gene has CDR1 SGHAT and CDR2 FQNNGV. The study's findings and limits: CDR3 overlap between tissue and blood was very small. Tissue-blood divergence was below expectation in non-neoplastic patients, above in gliomas.

The sample holds a few counts of this clonotype. Its antigen is currently unknown. The iRepertoire nested amplicon-rescue multiplex PCR amplified TCR alpha and beta CDR3s from RNA. Tissue mRNA or PBMC total RNA, roughly 95-400 ng, went into one-step reverse transcription and amplification. TCRdb called the multiplex PCR reads again in MiXCR, with one record for every CDR3 protein. The table has about 5,700 distinct CDR3 sequences, 35% to 50% seen once. Sample: glioma tissue, nonneoplastic brain tissue, or PBMCs (not recorded which). This chain connects TRBV11-2 to TRBJ2-6, with TRBD1 identical over 8 bases. The receptor's source is a human donor with low-grade glioma or glioblastoma, undergoing nonglioma brain surgery, or in good health (not recorded which). CDR3 coding DNA: TGTGCCAGCAGCTTAGTAACAGACTTTGGACAGGGTGTGATCGGGGGCCAACGACTCGACTTGACTTTC. It yields the protein CASSLVTDFGQGVIGGQRLDLTF. Full variable domain (remainder filled in from reference TRBV11-2 and TRBJ2-6): EAGVAQSPRYKIIEKRQSVAFWCNPISGHATLYWYQQILGQGPKLLIQFQNNGVVDDSQLPKDRFSAERLKGVDSTLKIQPAKLEDSAVYLCASSLVTDFGQGVIGGQRLDLTFGAGSRLTVL.